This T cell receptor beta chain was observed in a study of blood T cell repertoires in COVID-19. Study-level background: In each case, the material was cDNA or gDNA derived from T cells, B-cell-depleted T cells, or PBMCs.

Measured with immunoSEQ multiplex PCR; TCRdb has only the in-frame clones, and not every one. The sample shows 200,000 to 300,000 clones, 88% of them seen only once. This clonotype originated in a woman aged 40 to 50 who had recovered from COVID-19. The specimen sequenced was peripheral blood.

The CDR3 sequence is CASSWGTSADEQFF. CDR3 in DNA: TGCGCCAGCAGCTGGGGGACTAGCGCAGATGAGCAGTTCTTC. V gene TRBV5-1 combines with J gene TRBJ2-1; 10 bases agree with TRBD2. Germline assignment: CDR1 SGHRS and CDR2 YFSETQ. The J segment lost 8 bases and the V segment lost 3 bases, leaving 5 bases of the junction unmatched. This CDR3 region has 14 residues.